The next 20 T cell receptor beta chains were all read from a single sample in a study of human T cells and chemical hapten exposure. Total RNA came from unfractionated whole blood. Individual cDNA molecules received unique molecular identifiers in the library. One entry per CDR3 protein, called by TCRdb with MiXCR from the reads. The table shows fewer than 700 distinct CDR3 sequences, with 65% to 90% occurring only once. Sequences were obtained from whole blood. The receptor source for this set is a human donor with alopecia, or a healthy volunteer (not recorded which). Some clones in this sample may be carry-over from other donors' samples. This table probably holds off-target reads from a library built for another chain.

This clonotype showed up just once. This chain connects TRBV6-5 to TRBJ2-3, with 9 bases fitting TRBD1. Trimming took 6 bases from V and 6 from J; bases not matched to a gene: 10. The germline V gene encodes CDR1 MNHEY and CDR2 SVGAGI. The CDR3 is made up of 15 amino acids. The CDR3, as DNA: TGTGCCAGCAGCCTATTCGGGACAGGGATGGATACGCAGTATTTT. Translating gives CASSLFGTGMDTQYF.

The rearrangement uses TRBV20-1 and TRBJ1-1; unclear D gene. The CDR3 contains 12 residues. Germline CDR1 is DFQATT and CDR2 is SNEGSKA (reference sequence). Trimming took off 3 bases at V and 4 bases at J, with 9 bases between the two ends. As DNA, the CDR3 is TGCAGTGCTAGTAAAGGAGGCACTGAAGCTTTCTTT. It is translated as CSASKGGTEAFF.

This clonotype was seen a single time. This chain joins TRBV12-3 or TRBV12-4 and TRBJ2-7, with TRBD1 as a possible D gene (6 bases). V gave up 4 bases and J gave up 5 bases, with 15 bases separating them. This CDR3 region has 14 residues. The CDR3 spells CASSSRGTANEQYF. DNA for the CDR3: TGTGCCAGCAGTTCCAGGGGAACGGCGAACGAGCAGTACTTC.

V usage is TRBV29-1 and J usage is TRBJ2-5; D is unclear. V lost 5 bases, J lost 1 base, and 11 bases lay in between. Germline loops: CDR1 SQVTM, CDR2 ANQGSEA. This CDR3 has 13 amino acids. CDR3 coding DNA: TGCAGCGTTCTGTTTGCAGGCCAAGAGACCCAGTACTTC. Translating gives CSVLFAGQETQYF. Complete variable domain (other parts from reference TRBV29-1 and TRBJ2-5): SAVISQKPSRDICQRGTSLTIQCQVDSQVTMMFWYRQQPGQSLTLIATANQGSEATYESGFVIDKFPISRPNLTFSTLTVSNMSPEDSSIYLCSVLFAGQETQYFGPGTRLLVL.

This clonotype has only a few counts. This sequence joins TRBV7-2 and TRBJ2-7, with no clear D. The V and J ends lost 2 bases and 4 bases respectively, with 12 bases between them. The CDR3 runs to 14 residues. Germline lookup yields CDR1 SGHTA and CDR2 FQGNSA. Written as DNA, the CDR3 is TGTGCCAGCAGCTTAAGGGAAAACTCTTACGAGCAGTACTTC. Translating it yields CASSLRENSYEQYF.

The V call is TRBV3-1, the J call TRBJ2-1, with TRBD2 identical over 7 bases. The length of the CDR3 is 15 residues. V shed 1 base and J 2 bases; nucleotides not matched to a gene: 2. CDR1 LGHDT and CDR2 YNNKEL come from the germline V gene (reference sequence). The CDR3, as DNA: TGTGCCAGCAGCCAAGGAGCGGGGACCTACAATGAGCAGTTCTTC. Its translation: CASSQGAGTYNEQFF.

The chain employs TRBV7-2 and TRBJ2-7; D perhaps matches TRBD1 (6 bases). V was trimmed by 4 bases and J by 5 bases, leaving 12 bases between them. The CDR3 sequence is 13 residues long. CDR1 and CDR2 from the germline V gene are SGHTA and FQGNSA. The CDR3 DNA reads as TGTGCCAGCAGCTGGACAGCCAAGGACGAGCAGTACTTC. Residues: CASSWTAKDEQYF.

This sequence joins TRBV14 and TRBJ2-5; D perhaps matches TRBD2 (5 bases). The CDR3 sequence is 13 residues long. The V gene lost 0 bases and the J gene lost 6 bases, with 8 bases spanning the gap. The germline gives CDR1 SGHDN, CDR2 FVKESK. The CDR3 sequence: CASSQEGRKTQYF. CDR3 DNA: TGTGCCAGCAGCCAAGAGGGGAGAAAGACCCAGTACTTC.

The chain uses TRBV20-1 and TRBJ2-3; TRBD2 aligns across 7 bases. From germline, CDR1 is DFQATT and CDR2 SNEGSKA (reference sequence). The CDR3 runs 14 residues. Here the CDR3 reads CTVPGGSSTDTQYF. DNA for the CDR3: TGCACCGTCCCGGGGGGTAGTAGTACAGATACGCAGTATTTT.

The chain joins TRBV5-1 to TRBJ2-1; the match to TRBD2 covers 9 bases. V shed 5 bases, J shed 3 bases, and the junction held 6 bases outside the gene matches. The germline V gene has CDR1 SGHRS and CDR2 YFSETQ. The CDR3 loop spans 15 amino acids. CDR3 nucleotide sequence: TGCGCCAGCAGGACCGGGACTAGCAGCTACAATGAGCAGTTCTTC. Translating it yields CASRTGTSSYNEQFF.

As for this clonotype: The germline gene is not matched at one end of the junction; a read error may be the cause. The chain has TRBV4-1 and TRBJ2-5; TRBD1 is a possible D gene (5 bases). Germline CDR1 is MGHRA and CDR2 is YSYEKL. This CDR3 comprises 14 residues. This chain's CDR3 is CASSAQALQGTQYF. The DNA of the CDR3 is TGCGCCAGCAGCGCACAGGCCTTGCAAGGGACCCAGTACTTC.

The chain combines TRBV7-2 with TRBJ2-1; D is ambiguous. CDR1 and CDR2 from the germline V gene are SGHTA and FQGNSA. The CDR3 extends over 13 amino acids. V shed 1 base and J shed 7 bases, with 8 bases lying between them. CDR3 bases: TGTGCCAGCAGCTTAGGGTTAGGAAATGAGCAGTTCTTC. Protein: CASSLGLGNEQFF.

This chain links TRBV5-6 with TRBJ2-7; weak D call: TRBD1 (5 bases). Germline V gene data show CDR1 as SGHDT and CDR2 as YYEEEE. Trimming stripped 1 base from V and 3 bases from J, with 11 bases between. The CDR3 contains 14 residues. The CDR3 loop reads CASSLKGPIYEQYF. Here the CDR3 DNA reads TGTGCCAGCAGCTTGAAGGGGCCGATCTACGAGCAGTACTTC. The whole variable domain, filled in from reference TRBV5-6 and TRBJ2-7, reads DAGVTQSPTHLIKTRGQQVTLRCSPKSGHDTVSWYQQALGQGPQFIFQYYEEEERQRGNFPDRFSGHQFPNYSSELNVNALLLGDSALYLCASSLKGPIYEQYFGPGTRLTVT.

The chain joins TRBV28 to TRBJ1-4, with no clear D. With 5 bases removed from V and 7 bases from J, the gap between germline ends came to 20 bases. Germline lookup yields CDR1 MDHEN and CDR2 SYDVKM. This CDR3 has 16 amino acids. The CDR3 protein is CASSHPTEGLSEKLFF. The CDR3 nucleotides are TGTGCCAGCAGTCACCCCACCGAAGGGTTAAGTGAAAAACTGTTTTTT.

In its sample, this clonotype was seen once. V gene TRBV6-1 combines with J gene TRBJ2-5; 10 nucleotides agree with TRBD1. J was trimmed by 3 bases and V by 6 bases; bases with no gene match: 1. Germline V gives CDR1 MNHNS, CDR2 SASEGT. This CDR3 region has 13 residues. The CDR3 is CASRGTGEETQYF. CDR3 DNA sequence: TGTGCCAGCAGAGGGACAGGGGAAGAGACCCAGTACTTC.

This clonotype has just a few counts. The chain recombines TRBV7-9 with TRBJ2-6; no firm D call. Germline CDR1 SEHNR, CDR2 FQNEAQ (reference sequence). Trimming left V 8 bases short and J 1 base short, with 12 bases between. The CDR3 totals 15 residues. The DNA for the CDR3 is TGTGCCAGCCCTGTGCGCCGATCTGGGGCCAACGTCCTGACTTTC. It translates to CASPVRRSGANVLTF.

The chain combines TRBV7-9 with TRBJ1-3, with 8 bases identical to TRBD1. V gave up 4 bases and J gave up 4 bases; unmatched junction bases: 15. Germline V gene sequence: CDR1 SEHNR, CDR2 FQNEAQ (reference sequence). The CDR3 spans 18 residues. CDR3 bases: TGTGCCAGCAGCTCTGGGGCAGGGGGCCTTCGGTCCGGAAACACCATATATTTT. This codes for CASSSGAGGLRSGNTIYF.

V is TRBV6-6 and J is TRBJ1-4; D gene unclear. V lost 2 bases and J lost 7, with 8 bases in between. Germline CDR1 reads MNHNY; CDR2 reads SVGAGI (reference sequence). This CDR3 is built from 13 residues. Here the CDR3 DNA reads TGTGCCAGCAGTTACGGGAGGAGTGAAAAACTGTTTTTT. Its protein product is CASSYGRSEKLFF.

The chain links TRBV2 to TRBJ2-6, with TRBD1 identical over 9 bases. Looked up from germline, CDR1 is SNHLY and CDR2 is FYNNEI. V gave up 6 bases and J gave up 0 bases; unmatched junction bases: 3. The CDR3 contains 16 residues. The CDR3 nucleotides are TGTGCCAGCAGGGACAGGGGAGGCTCTGGGGCCAACGTCCTGACTTTC. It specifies CASRDRGGSGANVLTF. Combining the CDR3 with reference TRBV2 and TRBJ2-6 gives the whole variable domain EPEVTQTPSHQVTQMGQEVILRCVPISNHLYFYWYRQILGQKVEFLVSFYNNEISEKSEIFDDQFSVERPDGSNFTLKIRSTKLEDSAMYFCASRDRGGSGANVLTFGAGSRLTVL.

The CDR3 DNA reads TGCGCCAGCAGCCCGTTACAGGGGGCCGCGGCTGAAGCTTTCTTT. Residues: CASSPLQGAAAEAFF. V is TRBV5-1 and J is TRBJ1-1, with TRBD1 identical over 9 bases. This CDR3 comprises 15 residues. J lost 6 bases, V lost 4 bases, and 10 bases had no gene match. CDR1 is SGHRS and CDR2 is YFSETQ in the germline V gene.